The 18 T cell receptor beta chains below come from one sample, sequenced in a study of cytomegalovirus exposure and HLA in healthy donors. The PCR ran on 60 Vbeta and 13 Jbeta primers. Generated by immunoSEQ multiplex PCR, the TCRdb table keeps only in-frame clones and is missing some. Here the sample spans 100,000 or so clones, 75% to 90% being singletons. The sequenced material came from PBMCs. The receptor set was obtained from a man in his thirties or forties in good health and CMV-seronegative.

This chain uses TRBV25-1 with TRBJ2-1, with a tentative D call TRBD2 (5 bases). V was trimmed by 3 bases and J by 12 bases, leaving 9 bases between them. Germline CDR1 MGHDK, CDR2 SYGVNS. This CDR3 contains 11 residues. As DNA, the CDR3 is TGTGCCAGCAGTGAGACTACGGTGCAGTTCTTC. It specifies CASSETTVQFF.

The chain carries TRBV9 and TRBJ2-1; 11 nucleotides match TRBD1. Unmatched junction bases numbered 3, after V lost 4 bases and J lost 3 bases. The CDR3 totals 15 residues. Germline CDR1 is SGDLS and CDR2 is YYNGEE. The CDR3 loop reads CASSSGTGGYNEQFF. CDR3 nucleotide sequence: TGTGCCAGCAGCTCAGGGACAGGGGGCTACAATGAGCAGTTCTTC.

V and J are TRBV29-1 and TRBJ1-1; D gene ambiguous. The CDR3 consists of 12 residues. CDR1 is SQVTM, CDR2 ANQGSEA, per germline. Trimming shortened V by 4 bases and J by 1 base, and 7 bases separated the two germline ends. CDR3 DNA sequence: TGCAGCGTTGGGTCCGGGAACACTGAAGCTTTCTTT. This translates into CSVGSGNTEAFF.

This clone was observed a handful of times. This chain joins TRBV15 and TRBJ2-7, with unresolved D. The CDR3 totals 15 residues. Germline values: CDR1 LNHNV, CDR2 YYDKDF (reference sequence). V lost 3 bases to trimming and J lost 6 bases, with 18 bases between them. The CDR3 nucleotides read TGTGCCACCAGCAGGGAGACTTATTTAATATCCGAGCAGTACTTC. Translating gives CATSRETYLISEQYF.

This chain connects TRBV7-8 to TRBJ2-1; 13 bases agree with TRBD2. Germline V gene data show CDR1 as SGHVS and CDR2 as FQNEAQ. The CDR3 is made up of 16 amino acids. The J segment lost 7 bases and the V segment lost 5 bases, leaving 8 bases of the junction unmatched. The DNA for the CDR3 is TGTGCCAGCAGCCCACGCTGGACTAGCGGGGGAAATGAGCAGTTCTTC. It is translated as CASSPRWTSGGNEQFF.

This chain connects TRBV5-1 to TRBJ1-2; 8 bases are a match to TRBD1. Germline assignment: CDR1 SGHRS and CDR2 YFSETQ. CDR3 length: 15 amino acids. The V gene end was trimmed by 2 bases and the J gene end by 4 bases; junction bases not matched to a gene: 7. DNA of the CDR3: TGCGCCAGCAGCTTCGGACAGGGAAAAGCCTATGGCTACACCTTC. Translating it yields CASSFGQGKAYGYTF.

The chain has TRBV29-1 and TRBJ2-3; D is ambiguous. The length of the CDR3 is 14 residues. The germline V and J ends were trimmed by 5 bases and 2 bases, with 14 bases remaining between them. The germline CDR1 and CDR2 sequences are SQVTM and ANQGSEA. CDR3 sequence: CSVIGGTDTDTQYF. The CDR3 coding sequence is TGCAGCGTTATAGGCGGCACGGACACAGATACGCAGTATTTT.

V gene TRBV9 combines with J gene TRBJ1-1, with 7 bases identical to TRBD1. With V trimmed by 3 bases and J by 5 bases, 7 bases remained unmatched. Germline V gene data show CDR1 as SGDLS and CDR2 as YYNGEE. The CDR3 contains 14 residues. The CDR3 spells CASSAQGEGTEAFF. The CDR3, as DNA: TGTGCCAGCAGCGCCCAGGGGGAAGGTACTGAAGCTTTCTTT.

The CDR3 spells CASSPGLAGVYLTQETQYF. CDR3 nucleotides: TGTGCCAGCAGCCCCGGACTAGCGGGAGTTTACCTGACTCAAGAGACCCAGTACTTC. V gene TRBV7-2 combines with J gene TRBJ2-5; 13 bases fit TRBD2. CDR3 size: 19 residues. V dropped 5 bases and J dropped 2; count of bases not matched to a gene: 14. The germline CDR1 and CDR2 sequences are SGHTA and FQGNSA.

This chain joins TRBV28 and TRBJ1-5, with unresolved D. In germline, CDR1 is MDHEN, CDR2 SYDVKM. This CDR3 is 12 amino acids long. CDR3 DNA: TGTGGGGTGGATACAGGCAATCAGCCCCAGCATTTT. This sequence encodes CGVDTGNQPQHF.

Here the CDR3 reads CGAGHTSGNTIYF. The CDR3 coding sequence is TGTGGTGCTGGGCACACCTCTGGAAACACCATATATTTT. The chain links TRBV28 to TRBJ1-3; D is unresolved. The CDR3 extends over 13 amino acids. Germline V CDR1 and CDR2: MDHEN, SYDVKM.

This chain joins TRBV7-9 and TRBJ2-7, with 10 bases lining up with TRBD2. CDR3 length: 16 residues. V was clipped by 5 bases and J by 12 bases; unmatched bases: 19. Per germline, CDR1 SEHNR and CDR2 FQNEAQ (reference sequence). The CDR3 coding sequence is TGTGCCAGCAGCGGATTACTAGCGGGGTCCCTGGAGATCAGGTACTTC. It yields the protein CASSGLLAGSLEIRYF.

This sequence joins TRBV7-9 and TRBJ1-2; no clear D gene. V lost 1 base to trimming and J lost 3 bases, with 6 bases between them. Germline V gene sequence: CDR1 SEHNR, CDR2 FQNEAQ (reference sequence). The CDR3 length is 13 residues. The CDR3 loop is CASSLDSYYGYTF. The CDR3 bases are TGTGCCAGCAGCTTAGACTCTTACTATGGCTACACCTTC.

The chain couples TRBV19 to TRBJ2-7, with D possibly being TRBD1 (6 bases). The CDR3 sequence is 13 residues long. The V and J ends lost 3 bases and 3 bases respectively, with 9 bases between them. The germline V gene has CDR1 LNHDA and CDR2 SQIVND (reference sequence). CDR3 nucleotides: TGTGCCAGTAGTATTGGACAGCACTACGAGCAGTACTTC. Translating gives CASSIGQHYEQYF.

The chain carries TRBV7-3 and TRBJ2-2; 13 bases match TRBD2. This CDR3 spans 16 amino acids. With V trimmed by 5 bases and J by 5 bases, 5 bases remained unmatched. Germline V CDR1 and CDR2: SGHTA, FQGTGA. The CDR3 protein is CASSPRTSGSTGELFF. The CDR3 bases are TGTGCCAGCAGCCCCAGGACTAGCGGGAGTACCGGGGAGCTGTTTTTT. The whole variable domain, remainder taken from reference TRBV7-3 and TRBJ2-2, is GAGVSQTPSNKVTEKGKYVELRCDPISGHTALYWYRQSLGQGPEFLIYFQGTGAADDSGLPNDRFFAVRPEGSVSTLKIQRTERGDSAVYLCASSPRTSGSTGELFFGEGSRLTVL.

The CDR3, as DNA: TGCGCCAGCAGGAGGGACAGGGCCTCCTACGAGCAGTACTTC. Protein: CASRRDRASYEQYF. The V call is TRBV5-1, the J call TRBJ2-7, with 9 nucleotides matching TRBD1. The CDR3 loop spans 14 amino acids. Trimming took 5 bases from V and 0 from J; bases not matched to a gene: 3. Germline V gene sequence: CDR1 SGHRS, CDR2 YFSETQ.

V usage is TRBV9 and J usage is TRBJ2-1; TRBD1 matches 9 bases. The CDR3 covers 14 residues. Germline lookup yields CDR1 SGDLS and CDR2 YYNGEE. Trimming cost V 3 bases and J 7 bases; bases outside gene matches: 5. In DNA, the CDR3 is TGTGCCAGCAGCGGAGGGACAGGGTTGAATGAGCAGTTCTTC. Translated: CASSGGTGLNEQFF.

This clone was recorded once. The chain is built from TRBV11-1 and TRBJ2-1; 13 bases are shared with TRBD2. The CDR3 contains 13 residues. From germline, CDR1 is SGHAT and CDR2 FQDESV (reference sequence). Trimming removed 5 bases from V and 10 bases from J; junction bases left unmatched: 2. DNA for the CDR3: TGTGCCAGCAGCCGGACTAGCGGGGGAGAGCAGTTCTTC. It yields the protein CASSRTSGGEQFF.